This TCR beta chain was sequenced for a study of immune characterization of retroperitoneal liposarcoma. The CDR3 contains 15 residues. V lost 6 bases, J lost 7 bases, and 8 bases stayed unmatched. The germline V gene encodes CDR1 MNHNS and CDR2 SASEGT. TCRdb used MiXCR to reprocess the PCR reads, holding one entry per CDR3 protein. The sample gives some 1,500 distinct CDR3 sequences, around 50% of which show up once; 30% to 40% is in the top ten. The sequenced material came from tumor tissue. This clonotype was obtained from a female donor with retroperitoneal liposarcoma. The V gene is TRBV6-1, the J gene TRBJ2-1; TRBD2 matches at 11 bases. The DNA for the CDR3 is TGTGCCAGCAGGTTAGCGGGAGGGCCGGGGAATGAGCAGTTCTTC. It is translated as CASRLAGGPGNEQFF.